The present T cell receptor (beta chain) was sequenced within a study of blood T cell repertoires in COVID-19. At the level of the study: Nucleic acid was either cDNA or gDNA, and it came from T cells, B-cell-depleted T cells, or PBMCs.

Only in-frame clones appear in the TCRdb table, and some are missing; sequencing was by immunoSEQ multiplex PCR. The sample includes 75,000 to 95,000 clones, 80% to 85% of them seen just once. Germline values: CDR1 MNHEY, CDR2 SMNVEV (reference sequence). The CDR3 length is 16 residues. V shed 6 bases and J 6 bases; nucleotides not matched to a gene: 13. The rearrangement uses TRBV27 and TRBJ2-1; TRBD1 agrees at 8 bases. The sample comprised peripheral blood. This receptor was identified in a man aged 55-75 years with acute or convalescent COVID-19. In DNA form, the CDR3 reads TGTGCCAGCAGGTTTACAGAGGACAGGGTCAGCAATGAGCAGTTCTTC. Its translation is CASRFTEDRVSNEQFF.